Shown below are 5 T cell receptor beta chains from a single sample sequenced in a study of T cell responses to AZD1222 COVID-19 vaccine (dated by TCRdb to the early 2020s). In light of the paper, this sample's time point label describes: baseline before first vaccination. The library was built by means of the immunoSEQ multiplex PCR assay. This is the immuneACCESS table as TCRdb keeps it, with only in-frame sequences that have V and J called. A part of the clones is gone; compared with another copy, unresolved V genes explain less than half, and the rest is unexplained. Present in this sample are more than 60,000 clones, roughly 87% of which were seen just once. The top ten clonotypes cover around a sixth of the sample. Source: peripheral blood, taken on day 0 of AZD1222 vaccination. These receptors were collected from an adult in good health.

This clone was counted a single time. This rearrangement joins TRBV7-9 to TRBJ2-2; D might be TRBD1 or TRBD2, each matching 5 bases. The CDR3 totals 16 residues. From germline, CDR1 is SEHNR and CDR2 FQNEAQ (reference sequence). Trimming removed 6 bases at V and 6 bases at J, with 20 bases between. CDR3 region: CASRAVGVMGPGELFF. CDR3 sequence (DNA): TGTGCCAGCAGGGCCGTCGGGGTGATGGGACCCGGGGAGCTGTTTTTT. The full variable domain, in which reference TRBV7-9 and TRBJ2-2 provide the parts outside the CDR3, is DTGVSQNPRHKITKRGQNVTFRCDPISEHNRLYWYRQTLGQGPEFLTYFQNEAQLEKSRLLSDRFSAERPKGSFSTLEIQRTEQGDSAMYLCASRAVGVMGPGELFFGEGSRLTVL.

This sequence joins TRBV11-3 and TRBJ1-1; D not certain. V lost 4 bases, J lost 1 base, and 13 bases lay in between. This CDR3 spans 15 amino acids. CDR1 and CDR2 from the germline V gene are SGHNT and YENEEA. The CDR3 nucleotides read TGTGCCAGCAGCTATAGAGGCGCGGGGAACACTGAAGCTTTCTTT. This encodes CASSYRGAGNTEAFF.

J is TRBJ2-3 and V is TRBV9; D is ambiguous. The CDR3 length is 14 residues. V lost 2 bases and J lost 2, with 9 bases in between. Germline CDR1 and CDR2: SGDLS and YYNGEE. CDR3 nucleotide sequence: TGTGCCAGCAGCGTGGGAACCACCACAGATACGCAGTATTTT. Amino acid sequence: CASSVGTTTDTQYF.

The chain employs TRBV6-5 and TRBJ1-5; no clear D gene. This CDR3 spans 13 amino acids. Looked up from germline, CDR1 is MNHEY and CDR2 is SVGAGI. Trimming removed 8 bases from V and 2 bases from J, with 10 bases in between. The DNA of the CDR3 is TGTGCCAGCTTGACCGACGGCAATCAGCCCCAGCATTTT. This gives the protein CASLTDGNQPQHF.

This clone was detected only a few times. The genes are TRBV24-1 and TRBJ2-1, with TRBD1 matching over 9 bases. V dropped 3 bases and J dropped 2; count of bases not matched to a gene: 13. This CDR3 has 19 residues. Germline CDR1 KGHDR, CDR2 SFDVKD. The CDR3 coding sequence is TGTGCCACCAGTGATACCGGGACAGGGAGGTTCGCGACCTACAATGAGCAGTTCTTC. Protein sequence: CATSDTGTGRFATYNEQFF.